These 13 T cell receptor beta chains were sequenced from one sample in a study of technical replicates of blood from several donors. Assay: immunoSEQ multiplex PCR; the TCRdb copy retains only in-frame clones and omits some. The table has tens of thousands of clones, roughly 92% seen once; the top ten hold about 0.35%. Sequencing was done on a sample of T cells isolated from PBMCs. These receptors came from a human donor in good health.

This clone was recorded once. The chain joins TRBV19 to TRBJ2-7, with D possibly matching TRBD1 (5 bases). Germline CDR1 LNHDA, CDR2 SQIVND (reference sequence). Trimming took off 5 bases at V and 2 bases at J, with 13 bases between the two ends. This CDR3 contains 14 residues. In DNA form, the CDR3 reads TGTGCCAGTAGTTCCAGGGTTTACCCCTACGAGCAGTACTTC. It is translated as CASSSRVYPYEQYF.

The V and J genes are TRBV7-8 and TRBJ1-2; TRBD1 is a possible D gene (6 bases). Per the germline V gene, CDR1 is SGHVS and CDR2 is FQNEAQ. This CDR3 is built from 18 residues. The V end lost 2 bases, the J end lost 1 base, and 20 bases lay between the germline ends. The DNA for the CDR3 is TGTGCCAGCAGCTTACGTCGGACAGACTACACAAATAACTATGGCTACACCTTC. Its protein product is CASSLRRTDYTNNYGYTF. Using reference TRBV7-8 and TRBJ1-2 for the parts outside the CDR3, the full variable domain is GAGVSQSPRYKVAKRGQDVALRCDPISGHVSLFWYQQALGQGPEFLTYFQNEAQLDKSGLPSDRFFAERPEGSVSTLKIQRTQQEDSAVYLCASSLRRTDYTNNYGYTFGSGTRLTVV.

This chain links TRBV27 with TRBJ2-5, with D unresolved. V was trimmed by 2 bases and J by 0 bases, leaving 7 bases between them. The germline V gene encodes CDR1 MNHEY and CDR2 SMNVEV (reference sequence). The CDR3 totals 14 residues. The CDR3 region is CASSLQAYQETQYF. The DNA for the CDR3 is TGTGCCAGCAGTTTACAGGCGTACCAAGAGACCCAGTACTTC.

The rearrangement links TRBV10-3 to TRBJ2-3; no reliable D call. Trimming removed 4 bases from V and 0 bases from J, with 8 bases in between. Germline loops: CDR1 ENHRY, CDR2 SYGVKD. The CDR3 spans 14 residues. CDR3 in DNA: TGTGCCATCAGTGTTCAGGTTAGCACAGATACGCAGTATTTT. This translates into CAISVQVSTDTQYF.

V gene TRBV5-1 combines with J gene TRBJ2-7, with unresolved D. CDR3 length equals 13 residues. CDR1 is SGHRS, CDR2 YFSETQ, per germline. The V end lost 1 base, the J end lost 3 bases, and 8 bases lay between the germline ends. The CDR3 nucleotides are TGCGCCAGCAGCTTGTCAAGCTACTACGAGCAGTACTTC. Its translation: CASSLSSYYEQYF.

The rearrangement uses TRBV4-1 and TRBJ1-2, with TRBD1 as a possible D gene (5 bases). The germline gives CDR1 MGHRA, CDR2 YSYEKL. The CDR3 extends over 18 amino acids. With 1 base removed from V and 0 bases from J, the gap between germline ends came to 18 bases. The CDR3 sequence is CASSQGIRLTDTNYGYTF. CDR3 sequence (DNA): TGCGCCAGCAGCCAAGGTATCCGACTGACAGACACTAACTATGGCTACACCTTC.

The CDR3 loop is CASSFSLADTDTQYF. The DNA of the CDR3 is TGTGCCAGCAGCTTCTCCCTAGCGGACACAGATACGCAGTATTTT. This rearrangement joins TRBV5-6 to TRBJ2-3; 7 nucleotides match TRBD2. The CDR3 totals 15 residues. The V gene's germline CDR1 is SGHDT and CDR2 YYEEEE. The V segment lost 2 bases and the J segment 2 bases; nucleotides outside the gene matches: 5.

This clone was seen a single time. The chain links TRBV28 to TRBJ1-1, with D tentatively TRBD1 (5 bases). V was cut by 3 bases and J by 5 bases, with 16 bases left in between. CDR3 size: 15 residues. Per germline, CDR1 MDHEN and CDR2 SYDVKM. In DNA form, the CDR3 reads TGTGCCAGCAGTTTCCTGGGGGGGACGGGGACTGAAGCTTTCTTT. Protein sequence: CASSFLGGTGTEAFF.

J is TRBJ2-7 and V is TRBV19; 9 bases agree with TRBD2. This CDR3 is 16 amino acids long. CDR1 and CDR2 (germline): LNHDA, SQIVND (reference sequence). Germline trimming cut 4 bases from V and 4 bases from J; bases unmatched to any gene: 11. The CDR3 region is CASSRTSATPGYEQYF. DNA for the CDR3: TGTGCCAGTAGTAGGACTAGCGCCACCCCGGGATACGAGCAGTACTTC. The variable domain in full, with the rest retrieved from reference TRBV19 and TRBJ2-7, is DGGITQSPKYLFRKEGQNVTLSCEQNLNHDAMYWYRQDPGQGLRLIYYSQIVNDFQKGDIAEGYSVSREKKESFPLTVTSAQKNPTAFYLCASSRTSATPGYEQYFGPGTRLTVT.

The chain couples TRBV2 to TRBJ1-1; D remains unclear. The CDR3 length is 13 residues. The V end lost 6 bases, the J end lost 2 bases, and 10 bases lay between the germline ends. Germline V lookup: CDR1 SNHLY, CDR2 FYNNEI. In DNA form, the CDR3 reads TGTGCCAGCAGGGGCGGGGAAAACACTGAAGCTTTCTTT. Amino acids: CASRGGENTEAFF.

The V call is TRBV27, the J call TRBJ2-2; maybe TRBD2 (6 bases). The V gene's germline CDR1 is MNHEY and CDR2 SMNVEV (reference sequence). Trimming took off 3 bases at V and 6 bases at J, with 17 bases between the two ends. The CDR3 contains 16 residues. The CDR3 DNA reads as TGTGCCAGCAGTTTCGCGAGCATCGGGGGTGCCGGGGAGCTGTTTTTT. This translates into CASSFASIGGAGELFF.

V gene TRBV29-1 combines with J gene TRBJ1-1; D gene uncertain. Trimming took 2 bases from V and 4 from J, leaving 14 bases between them. Germline V gene data show CDR1 as SQVTM and CDR2 as ANQGSEA. The CDR3 runs 14 residues. CDR3 nucleotides: TGCAGCGTTGAATGGTGGAGAGGGAGCACTGAAGCTTTCTTT. Protein product: CSVEWWRGSTEAFF.

This chain uses TRBV6-1 with TRBJ1-4; a weak D match, TRBD1 (6 bases). The germline V gene has CDR1 MNHNS and CDR2 SASEGT. This CDR3 contains 15 residues. V lost 5 bases and J lost 5, with 15 bases in between. CDR3 coding DNA: TGTGCCAGCAGTCCTACACAGGGATACAATGAAAAACTGTTTTTT. Residues: CASSPTQGYNEKLFF.